This T cell receptor beta chain was recovered during a study of identifying expanded T cells in peripheral blood. Overall study findings and caveats: Differentially abundant clones: roughly 1.2 between replicates, around 16 at approximately 14 days, 19 to 20 at four. Across healthy donors, higher total template counts meant significantly greater approximately 2-week count variance.

Healthy donors had no documented immune events, such as infections, while sampled. A note on this clone: The antigen is unknown.

Assay used: immunoSEQ multiplex PCR; TCRdb lists only in-frame clones, some missing. Of more than 45,000 clones listed, approximately 80% are singletons. The TCR sequence derives from a person aged 18-70 years in good health. The sequenced sample was blood.

CDR3 sequence: CASSELGTYGYTF. CDR3 DNA sequence: TGTGCCAGCAGTGAACTTGGGACTTATGGCTACACCTTC. This chain connects TRBV2 to TRBJ1-2; weak D call: TRBD1 (5 bases). V gave up 2 bases and J gave up 5 bases, with 9 bases separating them. The germline V gene has CDR1 SNHLY and CDR2 FYNNEI. The CDR3 runs to 13 residues.